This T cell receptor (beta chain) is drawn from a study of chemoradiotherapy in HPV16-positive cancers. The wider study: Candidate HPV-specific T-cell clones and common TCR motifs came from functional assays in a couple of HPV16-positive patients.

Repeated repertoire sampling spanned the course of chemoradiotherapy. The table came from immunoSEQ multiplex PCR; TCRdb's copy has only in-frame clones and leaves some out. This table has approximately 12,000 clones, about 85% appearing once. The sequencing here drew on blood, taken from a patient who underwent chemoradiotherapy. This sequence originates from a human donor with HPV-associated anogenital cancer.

CDR3 amino acids: CASSYGQVNTEAFF. The CDR3 DNA sequence: TGTGCCAGCAGTTACGGACAGGTGAACACTGAAGCTTTCTTT. The chain is built from TRBV6-5 and TRBJ1-1; 7 nucleotides match TRBD1. V shed 2 bases and J 0 bases; nucleotides not matched to a gene: 0. The CDR3 is made up of 14 amino acids. Germline lookup yields CDR1 MNHEY and CDR2 SVGAGI.